This TCR beta chain was profiled in a study of shared clonotypes between healthy human individuals (dated by TCRdb to the early 2020s). Broadly, across the study: Three men and two women, aged 18 to 49 years, made up the cohort. Leukapheresis yielded between about 0.8 and 9.5 billion PBMCs per donor. To estimate repertoire size and how much clonotype sharing occurs between individuals, the study deeply sequenced the blood TCR repertoires of 4 to 6 healthy adults. To increase sequencing depth and limit assay-specific biases, TCR repertoire library preparation and sequencing were carried out by different laboratories using diverse techniques.

Using the deep immunoSEQ assay, TCR CDR3 regions were amplified from genomic DNA by multiplex PCR. Extracted genomic DNA from each cell subset was spread evenly across all wells of several immunoSEQ 96-well plates, with each plate serving as a replicate. For unsorted PBMC, around 330 ng genomic DNA, equal to roughly 33,000 T cell genomes, was loaded into each replicate PCR. Ten immunoSEQ deep assay plates were used to sequence unsorted PBMC genomic DNA. Purified libraries were measured with a Qubit 3.0 fluorometer, size-checked on a Bioanalyzer 2100, and measured again with the KAPA Library Quantification kit. Every immunoSEQ 96-well plate was sequenced on a dedicated single-read 150-cycle Illumina NextSeq 550 flow cell. The original pipeline was this. Because the immunoSEQ output included only junctional sequences and no quality scores, the filtering could not be the same as the filtering used for full-length reads. To assign V/J genes and CDR3, sequences were annotated using PyIR, a Python wrapper for IgBLAST v1.9, with IMGT germline references. Any read was removed if the V/J assignment was weak (E-value above 1e-6), the CDR3 was missing, or the read contained stop codons, out-of-frame junctions, or ambiguous translated residues. A V3J clonotype was defined by an identical inferred V gene, J gene, and CDR3 amino acid sequence. The percentage overlap between two repertoires was calculated by dividing the number of shared unique clonotypes by the size of the smaller repertoire. RTK rarefaction, the Chao1 estimator, and Recon v2.1 estimates of unobserved clonotypes were used to assess repertoire richness. TCRdb holds this immuneACCESS table with in-frame rearrangements only. Some clones are missing; in checked studies, unresolved V genes explain under half, and the rest has no known cause. The V and J calls and the clone size are those of that table, but D and trimming were determined from the DNA. The sample has 450,000 to 500,000 clones on record, approximately 80% of them singletons. The ten top clones hold under 15% of the sample.

Trimming takes 2 bases from V and 3 bases from J, and the germline ends sit 4 bases apart. Based on the germline V gene, the CDR1 and CDR2 sequences are SGHDN and FVKESK. The CDR3 contains 13 residues, cysteine and phenylalanine counted. This entry keeps only the CDR3 DNA: 39 bases, framed from base 1. With regard to this clone: The antigen it binds to is not known. Given a much more abundant clone one base away, this may be a read error.

Findings and caveats that apply to the study as a whole: Only blood was sampled, and tissue TCR repertoires likely differ from those in blood. The small number of donors limited the genetic and exposure-history diversity represented. Pairwise subsampling indicated that sequencing depth was expected to affect the degree of clonotype sharing among donors.

Healthy HIV-negative adults with no recently reported acute infections or vaccinations were included as donors. Every donor was a Caucasian adult residing in Nashville, Tennessee, USA. For unsorted samples, about 90 million PBMCs were counted, and genomic DNA was extracted using the QIAamp DNA Blood Mini kit. After blood collection by leukapheresis, PBMCs were isolated using Ficoll-Histopaque density gradient centrifugation and then cryopreserved in the vapor phase of liquid nitrogen. Sample: PBMCs. This TCR was recovered from a woman aged 40 to 50 in good health. Some clones in this sample may be carry-over from other donors' samples. The sequence joins TRBV14 to TRBJ2-2; there is no confident call for the D gene. The sequence in DNA is TGTGCCAGCAGCCAACAGCACACCGGGGAGCTGTTTTTT. Translated, it reads CASSQQHTGELFF.